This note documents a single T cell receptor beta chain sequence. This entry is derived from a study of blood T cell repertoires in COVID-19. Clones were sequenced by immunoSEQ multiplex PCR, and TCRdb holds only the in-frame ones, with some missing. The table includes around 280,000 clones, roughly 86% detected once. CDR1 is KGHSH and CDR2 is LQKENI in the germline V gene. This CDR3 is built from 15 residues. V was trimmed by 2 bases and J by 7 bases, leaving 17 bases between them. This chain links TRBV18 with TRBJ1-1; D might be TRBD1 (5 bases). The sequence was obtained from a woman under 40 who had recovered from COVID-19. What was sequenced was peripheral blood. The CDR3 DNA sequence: TGTGCCAGCTCACCATATCGACAGCCTGAAGGTGAAGCTTTCTTT. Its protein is CASSPYRQPEGEAFF.